The rows below give T cell receptor beta chains drawn from one sample of a study of T-cell memory formation after mild COVID-19. TCRdb re-called the 5' RACE reads through MiXCR, storing one row per CDR3 protein. The sample records approximately 250,000 distinct CDR3 sequences, over 15% being singletons. The specimen sequenced was PBMCs or a T cell subset sorted from them (not recorded which). These receptors were taken from a man between 18 and 35 years old who had mild COVID-19 (a few samples of this study predate the infection). Cell type and time point are not known. CDR3s include the opening cysteine and the closing phenylalanine or tryptophan. A D gene is named only where the DNA matches it firmly. Only some rows state a clone size, as once, few, many or a class for expanded clones.

>TRBV4-3|few|TRBJ2-2|-
CASSQDGWQRAQWMFF
TGCGCCAGCAGCCAAGATGGCTGGCAGCGCGCCCAATGGATGTTTTTT
>TRBV7-7|-|TRBJ2-5|-
CASSFSRAGETQYF
TGTGCCAGCAGCTTTAGCAGGGCTGGAGAGACCCAGTACTTC
>TRBV5-1|-|TRBJ1-4|-
CASSLEDSSEKLFF
TGCGCCAGCAGCCTAGAAGACAGTTCTGAAAAACTGTTTTTT
>TRBV6-2/TRBV6-3|-|TRBJ2-1|-
CASSYYGSYNEQFF
TGTGCCAGCAGTTACTACGGGAGCTACAATGAGCAGTTCTTC
>TRBV29-1|-|TRBJ1-2|-
CSVLRRLYGYTF
TGCAGCGTTCTCCGACGGCTCTATGGCTACACCTTC
>TRBV5-5|-|TRBJ2-3|-
CASSDWGSGASRDTQYF
TGTGCCAGCAGCGACTGGGGGTCAGGGGCCTCGAGAGATACGCAGTATTTT
>TRBV4-1|-|TRBJ2-7|TRBD2
CASSQEGGREGREYF
TGCGCCAGCAGCCAAGAAGGGGGACGGGAGGGCCGTGAGTACTTC
>TRBV7-2|few|TRBJ2-1|-
CASSRGLSSYNEQFF
TGTGCCAGCAGCCGAGGACTGAGCTCCTACAATGAGCAGTTCTTC
>TRBV9|few|TRBJ1-6|TRBD1
CASSPDRGGGSPLHF
TGTGCCAGCAGCCCAGACAGGGGAGGCGGTTCACCCCTCCACTTT
>TRBV4-2|few|TRBJ2-3|-
CASSQPALRGTSTDTQYF
TGTGCCAGCAGCCAACCCGCGCTGCGCGGAACGAGCACAGATACGCAGTATTTT
>TRBV7-6|-|TRBJ2-1|-
CASSLAGVSSYNEQFF
TGTGCCAGCAGCTTAGCAGGGGTGAGCTCCTACAATGAGCAGTTCTTC
>TRBV27|few|TRBJ1-1|-
CASRLQGPLNEAFF
TGTGCCAGCAGGTTACAGGGACCTCTCAATGAAGCTTTCTTT
>TRBV12-3/TRBV12-4|-|TRBJ1-4|-
CASSPGPGVEKLFF
TGTGCCAGCAGTCCCGGGCCGGGGGTGGAAAAACTGTTTTTT
>TRBV7-9|few|TRBJ1-4|-
CASSHQFYNEKLFF
TGTGCCAGCAGCCATCAGTTTTATAATGAAAAACTGTTTTTT
>TRBV7-9|many|TRBJ1-1|-
CASSPPYTEAFF
TGTGCCAGCAGCCCCCCTTACACTGAAGCTTTCTTT
>TRBV20-1|-|TRBJ2-3|-
CSAKQILNTDTQYF
TGCAGTGCTAAACAGATACTTAACACAGATACGCAGTATTTT
>TRBV9|many|TRBJ2-3|-
CASSVAGVASPSSTDTQYF
TGTGCCAGCAGCGTAGCCGGGGTAGCGTCCCCCTCTAGCACAGATACGCAGTATTTT
>TRBV20-1|few|TRBJ2-4|-
CSGQDGFTKNIQYF
TGCAGTGGGCAGGATGGTTTTACCAAAAACATTCAGTACTTC
>TRBV30|-|TRBJ2-6|TRBD1
CAWSETGESGANVLTF
TGTGCCTGGAGCGAAACAGGGGAGTCTGGGGCCAACGTCCTGACTTTC
>TRBV12-3/TRBV12-4|-|TRBJ2-5|TRBD2
CASSSSSGARETQYF
TGTGCCAGCAGTTCCTCTAGCGGGGCACGGGAGACCCAGTACTTC
>TRBV3-1|-|TRBJ2-5|TRBD1
CASSQGLPRTGQEETQYF
TGTGCCAGCAGCCAAGGGTTACCTCGGACAGGGCAGGAAGAGACCCAGTACTTC
>TRBV4-3|many|TRBJ2-1|TRBD2
CASSLGLAVYNEQFF
TGCGCCAGCAGCCTGGGACTAGCGGTCTACAATGAGCAGTTCTTC
>TRBV5-5|many|TRBJ2-2|-
CASGYGPGPNTGELFF
TGTGCCAGCGGATACGGCCCAGGGCCTAACACCGGGGAGCTGTTTTTT
>TRBV10-3|many|TRBJ1-2|-
CAISERPGTEYGYTF
TGTGCCATCAGTGAGCGACCCGGGACGGAGTATGGCTACACCTTC
>TRBV25-1|few|TRBJ1-4|TRBD1
CASSERTGEKLFF
TGTGCCAGCAGTGAGAGGACAGGTGAAAAACTGTTTTTT